The clone carrying this T cell receptor (beta chain) has a handful of counts. The sample originates from a study of blood T cell repertoires in COVID-19. Authors' processing steps: Researchers report that nucleated cell counts were estimated from reference gene primer amplification. The table came from immunoSEQ multiplex PCR; TCRdb's copy has only in-frame clones and leaves some out. D and trimming come from the DNA, and the V and J calls and clone size come from that table. The repertoire holds roughly 250,000 clones, with 84% as singletons. This receptor was obtained from a man aged 45-65 years with acute or convalescent COVID-19. Sequencing was performed on peripheral blood.

The CDR3 DNA follows: TGTGCCAGCAGCCCCTTTGTCGGTGCAACTGGGGCCAACGTCCTGACTTTC. Translated, it gives CASSPFVGATGANVLTF. The chain couples TRBV5-6 to TRBJ2-6; D is ambiguous. V lost 4 bases and J 2 bases, leaving 16 bases between the germline ends. The CDR3 contains 17 residues. The V gene's germline CDR1 is SGHDT and CDR2 YYEEEE. The full variable domain, completed using reference TRBV5-6 and TRBJ2-6, is DAGVTQSPTHLIKTRGQQVTLRCSPKSGHDTVSWYQQALGQGPQFIFQYYEEEERQRGNFPDRFSGHQFPNYSSELNVNALLLGDSALYLCASSPFVGATGANVLTFGAGSRLTVL.